The T cell receptor beta chain described here comes from a study of T-cell reconstitution after alpha-beta-depleted transplantation in children. Trimming left V 4 bases short and J 2 bases short, with 12 bases between. This CDR3 comprises 14 residues. Germline values: CDR1 MGHRA, CDR2 YSYEKL. For TCRbeta, the library was prepared with unique molecular identifiers. In TCRdb, the PCR reads were re-called with MiXCR into one record per CDR3 protein. The table shows about 190,000 distinct CDR3 sequences, with approximately 6.8% occurring only once. This clonotype occurred many times. The chain has TRBV4-1 and TRBJ2-7; tentatively, D is TRBD2 (5 bases). The source is a human donor who donated a stem cell graft to a child with Wiskott-Aldrich syndrome. Sample: PBMCs from the stem cell graft donor, taken from the stem cell graft. In DNA form, the CDR3 reads TGCGCCAGCAGCCCCGGGAACACCCCCTACGAGCAGTACTTC. Encoded protein: CASSPGNTPYEQYF.